This T cell receptor (beta chain) was observed in a study of T cell responses to AZD1222 COVID-19 vaccine. Broader study findings: Rises in breadth and depth of Spike-specific TCRs came after two AZD1222 doses.

The protocol was immunoSEQ multiplex PCR, while the TCRdb copy is restricted to in-frame clones and leaves out a portion. The sample has over 95,000 clones, around nine tenths seen once. Concerning this clone: The antigen remains undetermined.

The length of the CDR3 is 16 residues. CDR1 and CDR2 (germline): MDHEN, SYDVKM. Trimming cost V 6 bases and J 0 bases, with 17 bases left between them. The receptor was isolated from an adult in good health. Sequences were derived from peripheral blood, sampled on day 0 of AZD1222 vaccination. The chain is built from TRBV28 and TRBJ1-1, with a tentative D call TRBD1 (6 bases). As DNA, the CDR3 is TGTGCCAGCAGAATGGGCGGGGGCCGGATGAACACTGAAGCTTTCTTT. Translating it yields CASRMGGGRMNTEAFF.